This T cell receptor (beta chain) was obtained from a study of OX40 agonist ivuxolimab in advanced cancers. For the study at large: Across the patients, intravenous ivuxolimab was delivered every 2 weeks at 0.01 to 10 mg/kg. Hepatocellular carcinoma, melanoma, renal cell or head and neck cancer affected the dose-escalation patients. Overall study findings and caveats: Individuals who were partial responders at 0.1-3.0 mg/kg had clonal expansion that ranked among the lowest. Relative to CD4+, CD8+ T cells held more expanded clones on average.

Trimming cost V 2 bases and J 3 bases; bases outside gene matches: 8. Germline V gives CDR1 MNHEY, CDR2 SMNVEV (reference sequence). This CDR3 comprises 17 residues. About this clone: What it recognizes is unknown.

Generated by immunoSEQ multiplex PCR, the TCRdb table keeps only in-frame clones and is missing some. The table lists 75,000 or so clones, about four fifths of them singletons. This chain joins TRBV27 and TRBJ2-5; 11 positions agree with TRBD2. This TCR was sampled from an adult with an advanced solid tumor such as melanoma, head and neck, liver or kidney cancer. Here the sequenced sample was CD4+ or CD8+ T cells sorted from blood, taken in a trial of the OX40 agonist ivuxolimab. The CDR3: CASSLVPPSGRKETQYF. In DNA, the CDR3 is TGTGCCAGCAGTTTAGTCCCCCCTAGCGGGAGGAAAGAGACCCAGTACTTC.